Sequencing of this T cell receptor (beta chain) was carried out in a study of graft-versus-host responses after intestinal transplantation. Turning to the study itself: All recipients were transplanted with multivisceral, liver-intestinal, or isolated intestinal grafts. Overall study results and limits: In patients with graft-donor T cell macrochimerism, allograft graft-versus-host to host-versus-graft clonal ratios were high. Marrow from the recipient contained GvH clones, some of which had appeared first in ileum or blood. Association was observed between peak circulating GvH clone levels and early post-transplant HvG declines.

The CDR3 covers 13 residues. V was pared by 5 bases and J by 5 bases, with 10 bases between. CDR1 is MNHNS, CDR2 SASEGT, per germline. This clone was picked up one time. What it binds is unknown. Data came from immunoSEQ multiplex PCR; TCRdb stores just in-frame clones and leaves some out. Altogether about 96,000 clones are present, over 85% being singletons, with the ten largest covering about 0.28%. This specimen consisted of unstimulated CD4+ T cells sorted from spleen or lymph node cells, obtained before intestinal transplant. This receptor was obtained from a human donor who received an intestinal transplant. The V and J genes are TRBV6-1 and TRBJ1-5; D remains unclear. In nucleotides, the CDR3 is TGTGCCAGCAGTCGAACCCCCGATCAGCCCCAGCATTTT. It encodes CASSRTPDQPQHF.